This TCR beta chain was found in a study of T cell repertoires in aging, cancer and after chemotherapy (dated by TCRdb to between 2018 and 2021). Background on the whole study: The donors fell into six age groups ranging from 30 or younger to 70 or older, and each group had at least three individuals. TCR repertoires from healthy donor controls were recorded over periods of several months to years and showed clear clonal overlap between repeated samplings. The complete dataset included approximately 8.8 million TCR reads. Peripheral blood TCR beta repertoires from healthy donors and cancer patients were profiled to examine immunoaging and T cell reconstitution after chemotherapy. A cohort of some 210 cancer patients (roughly 90 with hematological and 124 with solid cancers) was assembled, and under 100 healthy donors were included as a reference group.

Instead of sorted cells or RNA, genomic DNA extracted from peripheral blood served as the source for amplifying TCR beta rearrangements. Measured from the cysteine to the phenylalanine, the CDR3 is 19 residues long. The only DNA kept is the CDR3, 57 bases in frame from the first base. The germline V gene encodes CDR1 MNHEY and CDR2 SVGAGI. V and J are trimmed by 0 bases and 0 bases, and the gene matches miss 3 bases of the junction. Overall results and qualifications from the work: Compared with age-matched healthy donors, untreated patients with either hematological or solid cancers had significantly lower TCR diversity in the blood along with higher clonality. Median generation probability increased over the chemotherapy interval in both cancer cohorts, suggesting repertoire reconstitution through rebound thymic output. According to the authors, the repertoire data do not permit conclusions about immunological memory after chemotherapy. In healthy donors, the decline in TCR diversity with age was mainly due to loss of richness, whereas in cancer patients loss of evenness also played a role.

Rearranged TRB sequences spanning V, D and J segments were amplified in a multiplex touch-down PCR with a mixed TRB-A/B primer pool. Illumina adapters and sample indices were added to the amplicons in two consecutive PCR reactions performed with Phusion HS II polymerase. Amplicons were gel-purified with the NucleoSpin Gel and PCR Clean-up kit, then checked with Qubit and an Agilent 2100 Bioanalyzer. Libraries were sequenced on an Illumina MiSeq using 600-cycle, single-indexed, paired-end runs. As for the authors' bioinformatics: TRB sequences were processed with MiXCR versions 2.12 and 3.0.5. Each unique CDR3 nucleotide sequence was counted as one clone, and only productive sequences with at least two reads were retained. The repertoire metrics were Shannon diversity, evenness, clonality (calculated as one minus evenness), and diversity profiles parameterized by alpha from 0 to 5. The IGoR algorithm was used to calculate generation probabilities for clones in the paired samples taken before and after chemotherapy. Starting from the raw public reads, TCRdb applied fastp trimming at Q25, assembled clones with MiXCR and retained in-frame beta chains. Each entry merges the rows of one CDR3 protein and shows their most common DNA and genes. These V and J calls derive from TCRdb rather than the authors' analysis. For this sample the table gives some 10,000 distinct CDR3 sequences, of which roughly 39% were detected only once. In total, the top ten clones hold nearly 8.5% of the sample.

About this clonotype: No antigen is known for it. The record has no base qualities; no much larger clone is one base away.

This sequence originates from a human donor in good health. The receptor chain draws on TRBV6-5 and TRBJ2-6; TRBD2 matches 12 bases in the middle. Input material: blood. The DNA sequence reads TGTGCCAGCAGTTACTCGCTAGCGGGAGGGCCCTCTGGGGCCAACGTCCTGACTTTC. Its translation reads: CASSYSLAGGPSGANVLTF.